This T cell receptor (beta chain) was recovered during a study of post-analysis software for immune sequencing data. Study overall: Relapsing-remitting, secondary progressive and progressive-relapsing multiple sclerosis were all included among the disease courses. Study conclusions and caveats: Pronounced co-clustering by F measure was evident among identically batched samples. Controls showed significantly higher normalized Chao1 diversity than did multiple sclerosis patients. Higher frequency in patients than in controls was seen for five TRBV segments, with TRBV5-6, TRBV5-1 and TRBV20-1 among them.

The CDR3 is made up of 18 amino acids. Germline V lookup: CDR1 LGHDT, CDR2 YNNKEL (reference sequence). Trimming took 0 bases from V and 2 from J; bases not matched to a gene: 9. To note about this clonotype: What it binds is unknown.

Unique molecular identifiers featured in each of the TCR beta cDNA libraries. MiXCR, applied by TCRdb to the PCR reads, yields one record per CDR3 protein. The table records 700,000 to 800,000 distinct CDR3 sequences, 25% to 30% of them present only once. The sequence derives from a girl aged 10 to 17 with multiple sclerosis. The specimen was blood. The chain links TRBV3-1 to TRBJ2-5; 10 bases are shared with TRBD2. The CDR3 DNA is TGTGCCAGCAGCCAAGATGGGGCTAGCGGGGGCCAGCAAGAGACCCAGTACTTC. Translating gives CASSQDGASGGQQETQYF.